The rows below give T cell receptor beta chains drawn from one sample of a study of T cell responses to AZD1222 COVID-19 vaccine. TCRdb keeps only in-frame clones here, not all; method: immunoSEQ multiplex PCR. The table records 180,000 or so clones, 75% to 90% of them present only once. Sequenced material: peripheral blood, taken 28 days after the second dose of the MenACWY control vaccine. These receptors were obtained from an adult who received the MenACWY meningococcal vaccine as a control. Each CDR3 is given with its conserved first and last residue. D genes are given only for firm matches. Some rows mark clone size as missing; the rest say once, few, many or name a class of expanded clone.

cdr3_aa	cdr3_nt	d_call	clone_size	v_call	j_call
CASSLARADYEQYF	TGTGCCAGCAGCTTAGCGCGGGCCGACTACGAGCAGTACTTC	-	-	TRBV7-2	TRBJ2-7
CASSITGTGINEKLFF	TGTGCCAGCAGCATAACCGGGACAGGGATAAATGAAAAACTGTTTTTT	TRBD1	-	TRBV7-9	TRBJ1-4
CATSDRGNTIYF	TGTGCCACCAGTGATCGCGGAAACACCATATATTTT	-	-	TRBV24-1	TRBJ1-3
CASSSPTGEMAFF	TGTGCCAGCAGTTCACCAACAGGGGAAATGGCTTTCTTT	TRBD1	-	TRBV28	TRBJ1-1
CASSSGQPTYEQYF	TGCGCCAGCAGCTCGGGACAGCCTACCTACGAGCAGTACTTC	TRBD1	-	TRBV5-1	TRBJ2-7
CATSVDGTGDTGELFF	TGTGCCACCAGTGTGGACGGGACAGGAGATACCGGGGAGCTGTTTTTT	TRBD1	-	TRBV24-1	TRBJ2-2
CASSQDPGAGSPLHF	TGTGCCAGCAGCCAAGATCCCGGGGCAGGCTCACCCCTCCACTTT	-	-	TRBV14	TRBJ1-6
CASGGDYYNEQFF	TGTGCCAGTGGTGGGGACTACTACAATGAGCAGTTCTTC	TRBD2	few	TRBV19	TRBJ2-1
CASSPQGGSDEQYF	TGCGCCAGCAGCCCGCAAGGGGGGAGCGACGAGCAGTACTTC	-	-	TRBV4-3	TRBJ2-7
CASRQGRYEMANQPQHF	TGTGCCAGCCGACAGGGGCGGTACGAGATGGCTAATCAGCCCCAGCATTTT	TRBD1	few	TRBV19	TRBJ1-5
CASSNYFGDAEAFF	TGTGCCAGCAGCAACTATTTCGGGGATGCTGAAGCTTTCTTT	-	-	TRBV6-5	TRBJ1-1
CASSVGGGNTIYF	TGTGCCAGCAGCGTAGGGGGCGGAAACACCATATATTTT	-	few	TRBV9	TRBJ1-3
CASSHVGNPGTEKLFF	TGCGCCAGCAGCCATGTGGGTAATCCGGGAACTGAAAAACTGTTTTTT	-	-	TRBV4-1	TRBJ1-4
CASSQGGMTDTQYF	TGCGCCAGCAGCCAAGGCGGGATGACAGATACGCAGTATTTT	-	-	TRBV4-3	TRBJ2-3
CASSLAPGENTIYF	TGTGCCAGCAGCTTGGCCCCGGGGGAAAACACCATATATTTT	-	-	TRBV5-5	TRBJ1-3
CASSRDREPSPQHF	TGTGCCAGTAGTAGGGACAGGGAGCCTTCCCCCCAGCATTTT	TRBD1	-	TRBV19	TRBJ1-5